The rows below give T cell receptor beta chains drawn from one sample of a study of blood T cell repertoires in COVID-19. Clones were read by immunoSEQ multiplex PCR, and TCRdb kept only the in-frame ones, dropping some. Among 100,000 to 150,000 clones listed, approximately 90% were seen once. Sequencing used peripheral blood. Receptors originate from a man over 45 with COVID-19, enrolled during active disease. The CDR3 runs from the conserved cysteine through the conserved F or W. D genes are given only for firm matches. Only part of the rows carry a size: once, few, many, or a class if the clone is expanded.

>TRBV28|17|TRBD2|TRBJ2-2|-
TGTGCCAGCAGTCCTCTAGCGGGAGGGCTCAACACCGGGGAGCTGTTTTTT
CASSPLAGGLNTGELFF
>TRBV6-6|12|-|TRBJ2-3|-
TGTGCCAGCAGTCAAACAGGGGATACGCAGTATTTT
CASSQTGDTQYF
>TRBV5-4|13|TRBD1|TRBJ2-5|-
TGTGCCAGCAGTGACAGGGTCCAAGAGACCCAGTACTTC
CASSDRVQETQYF
>TRBV10-3|12|-|TRBJ1-4|-
TGTGCCATCTCCCAGGGTAATGAAAAACTGTTTTTT
CAISQGNEKLFF
>TRBV9|14|-|TRBJ1-1|-
TGTGCCAGCAGCGTAGCCCCGAGGAACACTGAAGCTTTCTTT
CASSVAPRNTEAFF
>TRBV7-9|14|-|TRBJ2-5|-
TGTGCCAGCAGCTTAGCAGGGGGTCAAGAGACCCAGTACTTC
CASSLAGGQETQYF
>TRBV6-5|14|TRBD2|TRBJ2-7|-
TGTGCCAGCACCAAGGAGCGGGGAGCCTACGAGCAGTACTTC
CASTKERGAYEQYF
>TRBV9|16|TRBD1|TRBJ2-2|few
TGTGCCAGCAGCGTAGGGGCAGGGGGCTTCACCGGGGAGCTGTTTTTT
CASSVGAGGFTGELFF
>TRBV5-6|17|TRBD2|TRBJ2-1|-
TGTGCCAGCAGCTCCAGGACTAGCGGGAGATCCTACAATGAGCAGTTCTTC
CASSSRTSGRSYNEQFF
>TRBV10-3|15|-|TRBJ1-6|-
TGTGCCATCAGTGAGCGGATGACAGATAATTCACCCCTCCACTTT
CAISERMTDNSPLHF
>TRBV6-1|15|-|TRBJ2-1|-
TGTGCCAGCAGTGAAGCGGGAGGAGACCACAATGAGCAGTTCTTC
CASSEAGGDHNEQFF
>TRBV23-1|16|TRBD1|TRBJ1-5|-
TGCGCCAGCAGTTCTCTAGGGGGCTGGTGCAATCAGCCCCAGCATTTT
CASSSLGGWCNQPQHF
>TRBV5-1|17|TRBD2|TRBJ2-3|-
TGCGCCAGCAGCTTGGCGGGACTAGCGGCTACACAAGATACGCAGTATTTT
CASSLAGLAATQDTQYF
>TRBV5-1|14|-|TRBJ1-5|-
TGCGCCAGCAGCTTGGCCGGACTCAATCAGCCCCAGCATTTT
CASSLAGLNQPQHF
>TRBV10-3|15|TRBD2|TRBJ2-1|-
TGTGCCATCAGTGAGTCGACTAGCGGCTACAATGAGCAGTTCTTC
CAISESTSGYNEQFF
>TRBV28|15|TRBD1|TRBJ1-1|-
TGTGCCAGCGGGTGGGACAGGGGGCTGGACACTGAAGCTTTCTTT
CASGWDRGLDTEAFF